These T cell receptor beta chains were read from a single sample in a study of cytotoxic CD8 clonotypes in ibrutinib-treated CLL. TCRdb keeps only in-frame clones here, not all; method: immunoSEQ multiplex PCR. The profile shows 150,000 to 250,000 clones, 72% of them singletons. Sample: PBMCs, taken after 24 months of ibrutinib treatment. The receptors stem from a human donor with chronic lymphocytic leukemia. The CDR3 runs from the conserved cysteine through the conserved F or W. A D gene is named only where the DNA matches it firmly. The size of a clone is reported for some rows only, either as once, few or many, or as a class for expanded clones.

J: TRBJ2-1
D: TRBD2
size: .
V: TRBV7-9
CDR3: CASGTSGNSYNEQFF
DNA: TGTGCCAGTGGGACTAGCGGGAACTCCTACAATGAGCAGTTCTTC

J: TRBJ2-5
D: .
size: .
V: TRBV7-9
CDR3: CASSFRGETQYF
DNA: TGTGCCAGCAGCTTCAGGGGAGAGACCCAGTACTTC

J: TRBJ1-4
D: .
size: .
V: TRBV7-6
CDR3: CASSTWDSMGEKLFF
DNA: TGTGCCAGCAGCACCTGGGACTCTATGGGTGAAAAACTGTTTTTT

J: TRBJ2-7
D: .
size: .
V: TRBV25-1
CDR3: CASKGGSYEQYF
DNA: TGTGCCAGCAAGGGCGGCAGCTACGAGCAGTACTTC

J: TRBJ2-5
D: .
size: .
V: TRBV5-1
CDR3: CASSLGVNQETQYF
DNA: TGCGCCAGCAGCTTGGGTGTCAATCAAGAGACCCAGTACTTC

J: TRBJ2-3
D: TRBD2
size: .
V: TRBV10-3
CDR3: CAISLRVSGSSDTQYF
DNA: TGTGCCATCAGCTTGCGCGTTAGCGGGAGTTCAGATACGCAGTATTTT

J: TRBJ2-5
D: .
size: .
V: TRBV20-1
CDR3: CSAGGQETQYF
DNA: TGCAGTGCAGGAGGGCAAGAGACCCAGTACTTC

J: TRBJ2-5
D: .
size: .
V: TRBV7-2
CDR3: CASSLMKGLIETQYF
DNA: TGTGCCAGCAGCTTAATGAAGGGTTTAATAGAGACCCAGTACTTC

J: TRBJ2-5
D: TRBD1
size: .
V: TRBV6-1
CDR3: CASSTLQGSLETQYF
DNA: TGTGCCAGCAGCACACTACAGGGGAGTCTGGAGACCCAGTACTTC

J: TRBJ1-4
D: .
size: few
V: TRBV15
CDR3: CATSRDDGGLKLFF
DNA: TGTGCCACCAGCAGAGATGATGGGGGATTAAAACTGTTTTTT

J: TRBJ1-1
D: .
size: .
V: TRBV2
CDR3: CASRYTEAFF
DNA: TGTGCCAGCAGATACACTGAAGCTTTCTTT

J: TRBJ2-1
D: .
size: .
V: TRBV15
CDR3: CATKVVYPGNYNEQFF
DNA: TGTGCCACTAAAGTAGTTTATCCCGGGAACTACAATGAGCAGTTCTTC

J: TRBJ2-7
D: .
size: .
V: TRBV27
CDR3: CASSLTGTFFYEQYF
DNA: TGTGCCAGCAGTTTAACCGGGACTTTTTTCTACGAGCAGTACTTC

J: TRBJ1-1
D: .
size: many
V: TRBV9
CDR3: CASSIGRMNTEAFF
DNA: TGTGCCAGCAGCATCGGACGGATGAACACTGAAGCTTTCTTT

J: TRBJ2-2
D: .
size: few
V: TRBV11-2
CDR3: CATEAGELFF
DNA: TGTGCCACTGAGGCCGGGGAGCTGTTTTTT

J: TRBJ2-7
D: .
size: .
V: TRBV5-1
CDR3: CASSLVSYEQYF
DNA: TGCGCCAGCAGCTTGGTTTCCTACGAGCAGTACTTC

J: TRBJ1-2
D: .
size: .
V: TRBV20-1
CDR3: CSARAEYGYTF
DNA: TGCAGTGCTAGGGCAGAATATGGCTACACCTTC